This T cell receptor (beta chain) was recovered during a study of cytomegalovirus exposure and HLA in healthy donors. Trimming took off 4 bases at V and 2 bases at J, with 14 bases between the two ends. CDR1 MNHNS and CDR2 SASEGT come from the germline V gene. The CDR3 is 15 residues long. On this clone: Its antigen is undetermined.

The PCR used 60 Vbeta and 13 Jbeta primers. Sequencing was performed with immunoSEQ multiplex PCR; in TCRdb, only in-frame clones are kept and a portion is missing. The sample includes over 150,000 clones, less than 85% of them seen just once. Study-wide findings and caveats: HLA restriction was apparent for most CMV-associated TCR beta chains in a later analysis.

This clonotype originated in a man aged 18 to 29 in good health and CMV-seronegative. The material sequenced was PBMCs. The V gene is TRBV6-1, the J gene TRBJ1-1; D perhaps matches TRBD1 (5 bases). The DNA for the CDR3 is TGTGCCAGCAGTGTTGATAGGGGCACTAACACTGAAGCTTTCTTT. It is translated as CASSVDRGTNTEAFF.